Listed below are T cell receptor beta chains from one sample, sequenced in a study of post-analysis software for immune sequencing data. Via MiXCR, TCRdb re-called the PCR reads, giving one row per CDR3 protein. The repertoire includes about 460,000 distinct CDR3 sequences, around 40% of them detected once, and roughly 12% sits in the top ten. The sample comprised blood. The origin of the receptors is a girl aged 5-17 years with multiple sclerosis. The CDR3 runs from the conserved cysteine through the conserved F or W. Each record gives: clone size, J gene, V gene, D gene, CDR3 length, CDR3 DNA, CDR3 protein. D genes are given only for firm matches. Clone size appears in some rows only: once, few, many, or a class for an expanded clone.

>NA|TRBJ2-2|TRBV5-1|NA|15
TGCGCCAGCAGCTTGGACCCTGCGGACACCGGGGAGCTGTTTTTT
CASSLDPADTGELFF
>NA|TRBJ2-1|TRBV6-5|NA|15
TGTGCCAGCAGCGACAGGAATCACCCTCGCGATGAGCAGTTCTTC
CASSDRNHPRDEQFF
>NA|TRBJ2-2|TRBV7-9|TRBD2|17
TGTGCCAGCAGCGCTCACCTTACGCGGCGGGAGGCCGGGGAGCTGTTTTTT
CASSAHLTRREAGELFF
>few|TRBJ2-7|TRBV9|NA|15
TGTGCCAGCAGCCCCCTTAGAGAAGAGGCCTACGAGCAGTACTTC
CASSPLREEAYEQYF
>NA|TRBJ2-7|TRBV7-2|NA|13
TGTGCCAGCAGCTTAGCTAGCGGCCACGAGCAGTACTTC
CASSLASGHEQYF
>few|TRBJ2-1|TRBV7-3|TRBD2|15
TGTGCCAGCAGCCTGCTAGCGGGGGCAGTTACTGAGCAGTTCTTC
CASSLLAGAVTEQFF
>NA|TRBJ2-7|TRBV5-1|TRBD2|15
TGCGCCAGCAGCGGGCAACTAGCGGGAGAAGACGAGCAGTACTTC
CASSGQLAGEDEQYF
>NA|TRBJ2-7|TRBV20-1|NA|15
TGCAGTGCTAGACCCGGGGGCGCTACTCCTCACGAGCAGTACTTC
CSARPGGATPHEQYF
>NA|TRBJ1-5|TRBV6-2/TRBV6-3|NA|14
TGTGCTACTTTAAGACAGAATAGCAATCAGCCCCAGCATTTT
CATLRQNSNQPQHF
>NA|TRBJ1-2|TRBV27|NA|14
TGTGCCAGCAGTTTATCGGGGCAGAACTATGGCTACACCTTC
CASSLSGQNYGYTF
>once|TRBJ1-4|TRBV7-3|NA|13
TGTGCCAGCAGCTACGGACAGCTTGAAAAACTGTTTTTT
CASSYGQLEKLFF
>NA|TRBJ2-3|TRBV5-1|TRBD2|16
TGCGCCAGCAGCCCCACTAGCGGGACCAGCACAGATACGCAGTATTTT
CASSPTSGTSTDTQYF
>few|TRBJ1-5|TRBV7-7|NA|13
TGTGCTAGCAGCCCGCGGATTGGACAGCCCCAGCATTTT
CASSPRIGQPQHF
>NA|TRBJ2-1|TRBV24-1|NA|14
TGTGCCACCAGTGATACAACAGAGAAGGATGAGCAGTTCTTC
CATSDTTEKDEQFF
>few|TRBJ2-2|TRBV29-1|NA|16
TGCAGCGTTGAAGGGAGGGGCAGCGCGAACACCGGGGAGCTGTTTTTT
CSVEGRGSANTGELFF
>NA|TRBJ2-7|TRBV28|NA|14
TGTGCCAGCAACACCGGCACGACAGCCTACGAGCAGTACTTC
CASNTGTTAYEQYF
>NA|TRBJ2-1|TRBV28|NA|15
TGTGCCAGCAGTCCCAGAACGACACGGTACAATGAGCAGTTCTTC
CASSPRTTRYNEQFF
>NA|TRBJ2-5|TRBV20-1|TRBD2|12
TGCAGTGCCGGGGGGGTAACGGAGACCCAGTACTTC
CSAGGVTETQYF
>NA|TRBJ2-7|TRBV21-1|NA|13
TGTGCCAGCAGCAAAAGGCAGGGGTACGAGCAGTACTTC
CASSKRQGYEQYF
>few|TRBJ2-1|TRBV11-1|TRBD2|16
TGTGCCAGCAGCGCGACTAGCGGGAGGAGAAACAATGAGCAGTTCTTC
CASSATSGRRNNEQFF
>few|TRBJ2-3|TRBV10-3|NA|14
TGTGCCATCAGTGAACTGGACAGCACAGATACGCAGTATTTT
CAISELDSTDTQYF
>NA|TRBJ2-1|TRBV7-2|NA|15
TGTGCCAGCAGCTTTACTAGTGAGTCTATCGATGAGCAGTTCTTC
CASSFTSESIDEQFF
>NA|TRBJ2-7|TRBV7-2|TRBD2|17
TGTGCCAGCAGCGTAGCCGGGACTAGCGGCGATGCCTACGAGCAGTACTTC
CASSVAGTSGDAYEQYF
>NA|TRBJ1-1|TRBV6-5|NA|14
TGTGCCAGCCATTCCGATCTCAGGGACACTGAAGCTTTCTTT
CASHSDLRDTEAFF
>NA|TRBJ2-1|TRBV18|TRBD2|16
TGTGCCAGCTCCCCCCGGGTTAGCGGGGCCTACAATGAGCAGTTCTTC
CASSPRVSGAYNEQFF
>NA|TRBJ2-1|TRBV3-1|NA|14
TGTGCCAGCAGCCAAGACTCGGGGATTAATGAGCAGTTCTTC
CASSQDSGINEQFF